These 7 T cell receptor beta chains came from one sample sequenced in a study of blood T cells in healthy people across ages. Through a sample-barcoded 5' primer and a J-beta primer mix, a second PCR was run for roughly 7 to 12 cycles. TCRdb reprocessed the 5' RACE reads via MiXCR and lists one record per CDR3 protein. This sample has about 800,000 distinct CDR3 sequences, with 35% to 60% found just once. The material sequenced was blood. Receptors originate from a man aged 80 or over in good health.

Comment on this clonotype: The junction departs from germline at one end; a sequencing error may be responsible. The rearrangement uses TRBV28 and TRBJ1-2; D call uncertain. Germline V gene data show CDR1 as MDHEN and CDR2 as SYDVKM. The CDR3 length is 14 residues. The CDR3 DNA follows: TGTGCCAGCAGTTTATGGGAGGGTTCGGGAGGCTGCACCTTC. This encodes CASSLWEGSGGCTF.

The chain has TRBV11-2 and TRBJ2-7; D remains unclear. In germline, CDR1 is SGHAT, CDR2 FQNNGV. The CDR3 contains 17 residues. V dropped 1 base and J dropped 0 bases, with 16 bases sitting between them. The CDR3 here is CASSLAPYGFSSYEQYF. The CDR3 DNA reads as TGTGCCAGCAGCTTAGCCCCTTACGGGTTTAGCTCCTACGAGCAGTACTTC.

This clonotype was recorded a few times. The chain employs TRBV9 and TRBJ2-5, with unresolved D. The CDR3 is made up of 11 amino acids. With 0 bases removed from V and 5 bases from J, the gap between germline ends came to 2 bases. The germline gives CDR1 SGDLS, CDR2 YYNGEE. The CDR3 coding sequence is TGTGCCAGCAGCGTAGCTGAGACCCAGTACTTC. Translation gives CASSVAETQYF.

This sequence joins TRBV5-1 and TRBJ2-3, with 7 bases identical to TRBD1. The CDR3 has 14 amino acids. J was trimmed by 4 bases and V by 3 bases; bases with no gene match: 5. Germline V lookup: CDR1 SGHRS, CDR2 YFSETQ. Written as DNA, the CDR3 is TGCGCCAGCAGCTCCCCAGGGGGAGCAGATACGCAGTATTTT. This codes for CASSSPGGADTQYF.

This clonotype was seen repeatedly, ten times or more. The chain links TRBV5-1 to TRBJ2-2; 8 bases are a match to TRBD1. The CDR3 runs to 16 residues. Germline assignment: CDR1 SGHRS and CDR2 YFSETQ. The junction had 6 bases not matched to a gene; V was cut back by 5 bases and J by 0 bases. The CDR3 protein is CASSLAGGANTGELFF. The CDR3 nucleotides are TGCGCCAGCAGTCTGGCAGGGGGCGCGAACACCGGGGAGCTGTTTTTT.

V is TRBV27 and J is TRBJ1-6; no clear D. Trimming cost V 6 bases and J 0 bases, with 9 bases left between them. The CDR3 length is 15 residues. Germline CDR1 and CDR2: MNHEY and SMNVEV (reference sequence). CDR3 nucleotide sequence: TGTGCCAGCAGACGCCGAAACTCCTATAATTCACCCCTCCACTTT. Its protein product is CASRRRNSYNSPLHF.

This chain joins TRBV5-5 and TRBJ2-2; no definite D call. Germline loops: CDR1 SGHKS, CDR2 YYEKEE (reference sequence). Trimming shortened V by 2 bases and J by 0 bases, and 5 bases separated the two germline ends. The CDR3 length is 14 residues. For the CDR3, the DNA is TGTGCCAGCAGCTTTGCGCCGAACACCGGGGAGCTGTTTTTT. Translated, it gives CASSFAPNTGELFF.